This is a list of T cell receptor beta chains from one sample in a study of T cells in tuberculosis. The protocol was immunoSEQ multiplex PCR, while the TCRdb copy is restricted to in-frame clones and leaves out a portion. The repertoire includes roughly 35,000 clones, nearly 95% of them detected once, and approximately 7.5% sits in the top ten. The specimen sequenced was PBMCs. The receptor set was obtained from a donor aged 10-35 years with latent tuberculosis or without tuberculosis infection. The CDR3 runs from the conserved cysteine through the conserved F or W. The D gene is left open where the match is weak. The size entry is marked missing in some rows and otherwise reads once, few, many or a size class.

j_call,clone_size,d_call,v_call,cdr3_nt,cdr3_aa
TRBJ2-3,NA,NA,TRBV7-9,TGTGCCAGCAGCTTAGCGATGCAGGGAAGTACGCAGTATTTT,CASSLAMQGSTQYF
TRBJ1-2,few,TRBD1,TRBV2,TGTGCCAGCAGTGTGTCACAGGGGACTAACTATGGCTACACCTTC,CASSVSQGTNYGYTF
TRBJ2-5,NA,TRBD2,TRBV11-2,TGTGCCAGCAGCCGGGACTACCTCCAAGAGACCCAGTACTTC,CASSRDYLQETQYF
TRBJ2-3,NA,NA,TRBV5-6,TGTGCCAGCAGCTTCCTACAGGGGACTCCAGATACGCAGTATTTT,CASSFLQGTPDTQYF
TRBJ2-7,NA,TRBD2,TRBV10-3,TGTGCCATCTCTGGTGGTAGCGGGAGCTCCTACGAGCAGTACTTC,CAISGGSGSSYEQYF
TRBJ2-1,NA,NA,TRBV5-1,TGCGCCAGCAGCTTGCTACCCTCGGTCGGCAATGAGCAGTTCTTC,CASSLLPSVGNEQFF
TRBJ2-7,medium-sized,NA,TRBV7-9,TGTGCCAGCAGCTTAGGAATCGGGAAGCCCGAGCAGTACTTC,CASSLGIGKPEQYF
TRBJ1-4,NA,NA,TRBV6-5,TGTGCCAGCAGGTCGGACCCCGACCGGGGAAAACTGTTTTTT,CASRSDPDRGKLFF
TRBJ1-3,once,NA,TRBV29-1,TGCAGCGCATCCCCAACATCTGGAAACACCATATATTTT,CSASPTSGNTIYF
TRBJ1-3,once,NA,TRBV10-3,TGTGCCAGGGACTGGGTTGGTTCTGGAAACACCATATATTTT,CARDWVGSGNTIYF
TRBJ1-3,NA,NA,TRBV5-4,TGTGCCAGGACAGGAGGAGAAGGACCCTCTGGAAACACCATATATTTT,CARTGGEGPSGNTIYF
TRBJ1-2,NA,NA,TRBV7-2,TGTGCCAGCAGCTTAGGGGGCGGGGAAGGGCATAATGGCTACACCTTC,CASSLGGGEGHNGYTF
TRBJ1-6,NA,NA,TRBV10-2,TGCGCCAGCCGTTCCCCCGACAGATACAATTCACCCCTCCACTTT,CASRSPDRYNSPLHF
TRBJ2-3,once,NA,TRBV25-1,TGTGCCAGCAGTGGAAAGATGTTGCTGGGGGGGCTGCGGGATACGCAGTATTTT,CASSGKMLLGGLRDTQYF
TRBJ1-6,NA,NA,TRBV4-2,TGTGCCAGTAGCGTGGGAGCGGGGGAGAAGGGTAATTCACCCCTCCACTTT,CASSVGAGEKGNSPLHF
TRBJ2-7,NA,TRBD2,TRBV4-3,TGCGCCAGCAGCCTTAGCGGGGGGCCCTCCTACGAGCAGTACTTC,CASSLSGGPSYEQYF
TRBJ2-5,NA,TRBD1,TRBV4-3,TGCGCCAGTCGGGACAGGGGATCGGAGACCCAGTACTTC,CASRDRGSETQYF
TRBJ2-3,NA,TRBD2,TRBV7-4,TGTGCCAGCAGCTTAGTCATCGAGCGGGGTGATGATACGCAGTATTTT,CASSLVIERGDDTQYF
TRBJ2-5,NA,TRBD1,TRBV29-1,TGCAGCGGTGATCCGGGACAGGGGCCAGAGACCCAGTACTTC,CSGDPGQGPETQYF
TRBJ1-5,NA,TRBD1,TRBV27,TGTGCCAGCGGACGACTTGGGGACAGGGCAAGCAATCAGCCCCAGCATTTT,CASGRLGDRASNQPQHF
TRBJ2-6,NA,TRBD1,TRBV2,TGTGCCAGCCGGGACAGGGGAAGCTCTGGGGCCAACGTCCTGACTTTC,CASRDRGSSGANVLTF
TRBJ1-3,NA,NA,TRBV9,TGTGCCAGCAGCCCCCCGGGACACACCTCTGGAAACACCATATATTTT,CASSPPGHTSGNTIYF
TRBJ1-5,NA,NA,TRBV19,TGTGCCAGTAGTCGAGGCCCTTATGATGTACAGCCCCAGCATTTT,CASSRGPYDVQPQHF
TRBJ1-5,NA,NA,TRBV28,TGTGCCAGCAGTTTAGCCGGAGGTGGTAATCAGCCCCAGCATTTT,CASSLAGGGNQPQHF
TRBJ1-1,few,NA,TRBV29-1,TGCAGCGTTTGGGGGGGCACAGGGAGGGATGAAGCTTTCTTT,CSVWGGTGRDEAFF
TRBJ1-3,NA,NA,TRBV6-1,TGTGCCAGCAGAAAGGGAGTTACTGGAAACACCATATATTTT,CASRKGVTGNTIYF
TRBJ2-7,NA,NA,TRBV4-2,TGTGCCAGCAGCCAAATACACAGCGGAACCTACGAGCAGTACTTC,CASSQIHSGTYEQYF
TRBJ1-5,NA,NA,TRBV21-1,TGTGCCAGCAAACCGGGGAGGGTACGGAATCAGCCCCAGCATTTT,CASKPGRVRNQPQHF
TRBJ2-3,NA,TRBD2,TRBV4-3,TGCGCCAGCAGCCAAGATACTAGCGGGGGGCCCTATTACACAGATACGCAGTATTTT,CASSQDTSGGPYYTDTQYF
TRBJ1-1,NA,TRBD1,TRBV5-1,TGCGCCAGCAGCCCGACTGGGACAGGCGAGAACACTGAAGCTTTCTTT,CASSPTGTGENTEAFF
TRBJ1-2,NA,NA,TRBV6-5,TGTGCCAGCAGCGCAAATGGGCAAGGGAGAATGGGCTACACCTTC,CASSANGQGRMGYTF
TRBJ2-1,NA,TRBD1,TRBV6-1,TGTGCCAGCAGTGTGACAGGGGATGAGCAGTTCTTC,CASSVTGDEQFF
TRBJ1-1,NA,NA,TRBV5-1,TGCGCCAGCAGCTTGTTCTGGGCGAGCACTGAAGCTTTCTTT,CASSLFWASTEAFF
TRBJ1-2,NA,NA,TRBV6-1,TGTGCCAGCAGTGAAGAGGCAGGGGCGGCCTATGGCTACACCTTC,CASSEEAGAAYGYTF
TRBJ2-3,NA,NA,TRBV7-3,TGTGCCAGCAGCTTAGGCGCGGGCACAGATACGCAGTATTTT,CASSLGAGTDTQYF
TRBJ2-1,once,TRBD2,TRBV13,TGTGCCAGCAGCCCAAGGATCGGCGGGGGGGGCAATGAGCAGTTCTTC,CASSPRIGGGGNEQFF
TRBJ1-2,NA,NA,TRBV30,TGTGCCTGGAGTGTAGGACAGAACTATGGCTACACCTTC,CAWSVGQNYGYTF
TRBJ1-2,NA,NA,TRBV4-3,TGCGCCAGCAGCCAAGAATCCCGCGTGGCTAACTATGGCTACACCTTC,CASSQESRVANYGYTF
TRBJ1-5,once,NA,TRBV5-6,TGTGCCAGCAGCCGTGGACAGCCTGATCAGCCCCAGCATTTT,CASSRGQPDQPQHF
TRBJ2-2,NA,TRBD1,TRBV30,TGTGCCTGGAGTCTCGGGCGGGACAGGGCCACCGGGGAGCTGTTTTTT,CAWSLGRDRATGELFF